Each of the 9 T cell receptor beta chains below was sequenced from the same sample in a study of cytomegalovirus exposure and HLA in healthy donors. The primer mix had 60 Vbeta and 13 Jbeta primers. Generated by immunoSEQ multiplex PCR, the TCRdb table keeps only in-frame clones and is missing some. The sample holds some 190,000 clones, just under 80% seen once. Sequences were obtained from PBMCs. All receptors come from a woman between 25 and 40 years old in good health and CMV-seronegative.

The V and J genes are TRBV9 and TRBJ1-2; D gene unclear. The CDR3 has 15 residues. Looked up from germline, CDR1 is SGDLS and CDR2 is YYNGEE. Trimming cost V 3 bases and J 4 bases, with 16 bases left between them. The DNA of the CDR3 is TGTGCCAGCAGCGGTGAGGGAAGGGCGTCCTATGGCTACACCTTC. Its translation is CASSGEGRASYGYTF.

The chain recombines TRBV2 with TRBJ1-6; D possibly corresponds to TRBD1 (6 bases). The CDR3 has 14 residues. Trimming stripped 6 bases from V and 3 bases from J, with 9 bases between. Looked up from germline, CDR1 is SNHLY and CDR2 is FYNNEI. CDR3 nucleotide sequence: TGTGCCAGCAGAGAGACAGGCTATAATTCACCCCTCCACTTT. This codes for CASRETGYNSPLHF.

The genes are TRBV5-8 and TRBJ1-5; D may be TRBD1 (6 bases). The CDR3 spans 14 residues. Looked up from germline, CDR1 is SGHTS and CDR2 is YDEGEE. V was cut by 4 bases and J by 2 bases, with 10 bases left in between. The CDR3 nucleotides are TGTGCCAGCAGCCCCAGGACAGGCAATCAGCCCCAGCATTTT. Encoded protein: CASSPRTGNQPQHF.

The V and J genes are TRBV6-4 and TRBJ2-3, with 8 bases identical to TRBD2. V lost 5 bases and J lost 0; bases outside the gene matches: 4. The CDR3 length is 15 residues. Germline V gene sequence: CDR1 MRHNA, CDR2 SNTAGT. This chain's CDR3 is CASSLAGGSTDTQYF. CDR3 DNA sequence: TGTGCCAGCAGTCTCGCGGGGGGTAGCACAGATACGCAGTATTTT.

The chain joins TRBV29-1 to TRBJ2-1, with 9 positions matching TRBD1. The length of the CDR3 is 14 residues. Germline V gene lookup returns CDR1 SQVTM and CDR2 ANQGSEA. J gave up 2 bases and V 6 bases, and 5 bases lay outside the gene matches. Here the CDR3 reads CSVGNRGPYNEQFF. The CDR3 coding sequence is TGCAGCGTAGGGAACAGGGGGCCCTACAATGAGCAGTTCTTC.

There are a few counts of this clone. The chain uses TRBV5-6 and TRBJ1-4; 8 nucleotides line up with TRBD1. Germline V gives CDR1 SGHDT, CDR2 YYEEEE. Trimming cost V 0 bases and J 8 bases; bases outside gene matches: 9. The CDR3 is 16 amino acids. The CDR3: CASSLGATGGMEKLFF. In DNA form, the CDR3 reads TGTGCCAGCAGCTTGGGGGCCACAGGGGGAATGGAAAAACTGTTTTTT.

V is TRBV11-2 and J is TRBJ2-3, with D possibly being TRBD2 (6 bases). Trimming left V 5 bases short and J 5 bases short, with 14 bases between. Germline CDR1 and CDR2: SGHAT and FQNNGV. This CDR3 spans 14 amino acids. The CDR3 region has the DNA TGTGCCAGCAGCCCGCGCGGGGTTGAAGATACGCAGTATTTT. Its translation: CASSPRGVEDTQYF.

The chain employs TRBV2 and TRBJ1-2, with D maybe TRBD1 (6 bases). V gave up 6 bases and J gave up 2 bases, with 10 bases separating them. Germline CDR1 reads SNHLY; CDR2 reads FYNNEI. The CDR3 covers 13 residues. The CDR3 bases are TGTGCCAGCAGCTACGGACAGAACTATGGCTACACCTTC. It translates to CASSYGQNYGYTF.

This clone was detected only a few times. The chain is built from TRBV5-1 and TRBJ1-2, with unresolved D. Trimming took 3 bases from V and 6 from J, leaving 15 bases between them. The germline V gene encodes CDR1 SGHRS and CDR2 YFSETQ. This CDR3 is built from 14 residues. CDR3 amino acids: CASSSNRDSDGYTF. CDR3 bases: TGCGCCAGCAGCTCAAACCGGGATTCCGATGGCTACACCTTC.